The text below deals with one T cell receptor beta chain. The specificity of this receptor is unknown. Per-nucleotide qualities are absent, and no much larger clonotype sits a single base away. Library preparation was by RT-PCR. Instrument used: Illumina HiSeq 2500. TCRdb's own reprocessing of the public reads used fastp at Q25 and MiXCR and kept productive beta chains. Rows matching on CDR3 protein sequence are summarized as one entry with the most common DNA and genes. Across this sample there are some 500,000 distinct CDR3 sequences, with about 25% seen only once. The ten most abundant clones make up 1.5% to 2% of the sample. These data come from a study of response to subunit inactivated influenza vaccine (dated 2018 in TCRdb). Turning to the overall study: The study used deep quantitative T cell receptor repertoire profiling to track responses to a trivalent subunit inactivated influenza vaccine. Broad study findings and their caveats: According to the authors, only a limited number of new T cells may be recruited by each seasonal influenza vaccination.

The sample in question was CD4+ T cells sorted from PBMCs, obtained more than 4 days after vaccination. The receptor was derived from a man aged 45 to 65 who received an inactivated influenza vaccine. Donor details come from another sample of the same person, matched by shared clones.

The nucleotide sequence is given as TGTGCCAGCAGCCAAGATGTCCCAGGGAGGACAACTAATGAAAAACTGTTTTTT. Its protein is CASSQDVPGRTTNEKLFF. In this chain, TRBV4-2 is recombined with TRBJ1-4; the D segment could be TRBD1, given 5 matching bases. Reading from cysteine to phenylalanine, the CDR3 counts 18 amino acids. The read is trimmed to its CDR3 DNA, 54 bases read in frame from base 1. The germline V gene provides CDR1 LGHNA and CDR2 YNFKEQ. V sheds 0 bases and J sheds 0 bases, leaving 14 bases between their ends.